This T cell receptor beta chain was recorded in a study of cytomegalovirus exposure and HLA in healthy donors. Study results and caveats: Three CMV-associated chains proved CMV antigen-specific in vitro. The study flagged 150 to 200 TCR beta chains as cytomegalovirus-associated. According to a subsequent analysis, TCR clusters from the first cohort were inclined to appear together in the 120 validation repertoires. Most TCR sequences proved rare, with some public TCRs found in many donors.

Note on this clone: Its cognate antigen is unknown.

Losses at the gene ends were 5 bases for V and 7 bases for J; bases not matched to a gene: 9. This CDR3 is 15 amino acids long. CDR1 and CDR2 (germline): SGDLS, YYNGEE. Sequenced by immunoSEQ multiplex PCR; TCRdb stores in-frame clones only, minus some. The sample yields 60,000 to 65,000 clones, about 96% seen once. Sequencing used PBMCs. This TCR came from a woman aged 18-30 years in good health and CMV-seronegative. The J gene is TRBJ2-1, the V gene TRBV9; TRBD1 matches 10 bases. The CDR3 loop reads CASSTRQGAGNEQFF. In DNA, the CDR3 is TGTGCCAGCAGTACACGACAGGGGGCAGGGAATGAGCAGTTCTTC.